These 9 T cell receptor beta chains were all obtained from the same sample, sequenced in a study of blood T cell repertoires in COVID-19. Measured with immunoSEQ multiplex PCR; TCRdb has only the in-frame clones, and not every one. The sample gives 200,000 to 300,000 clones, more than 70% of which show up once; 2% to 2.5% is in the top ten. The sample taken for sequencing was peripheral blood. These receptors all come from a woman aged 50 to 60 with acute or convalescent COVID-19.

The chain uses TRBV9 and TRBJ2-1; D may be TRBD1 (6 bases). The CDR3 has 14 amino acids. V was trimmed by 0 bases and J by 7 bases, leaving 11 bases between them. From germline, CDR1 is SGDLS and CDR2 YYNGEE. CDR3 sequence (DNA): TGTGCCAGCAGCGTAGAAGTAGGGGGTAATGAGCAGTTCTTC. Translating gives CASSVEVGGNEQFF.

J is TRBJ1-5 and V is TRBV11-2; 7 bases are shared with TRBD1. The J segment lost 3 bases and the V segment lost 4 bases, leaving 12 bases of the junction unmatched. The CDR3 is made up of 17 amino acids. The germline gives CDR1 SGHAT, CDR2 FQNNGV. This CDR3 is CASSSPFGTEPNQPQHF. In nucleotides, the CDR3 is TGTGCCAGCAGCTCCCCATTTGGGACAGAACCCAATCAGCCCCAGCATTTT.

The chain couples TRBV6-4 to TRBJ2-3; D gene unclear. The CDR3 is 14 residues long. CDR1 MRHNA and CDR2 SNTAGT come from the germline V gene. V dropped 4 bases and J dropped 2 bases, with 10 bases sitting between them. This CDR3 reads CASSVELNTDTQYF. As DNA, the CDR3 is TGTGCCAGCAGTGTAGAGTTAAACACAGATACGCAGTATTTT.

The chain joins TRBV28 to TRBJ1-2, with a weak D call TRBD1 (5 bases). V dropped 4 bases and J dropped 1 base, with 16 bases sitting between them. The CDR3 totals 16 residues. Germline loops: CDR1 MDHEN, CDR2 SYDVKM. The CDR3 DNA reads as TGTGCCAGCAGTTCGTGGGCAGGGAACCTTAACTATGGCTACACCTTC. Translating it yields CASSSWAGNLNYGYTF.

This rearrangement joins TRBV30 to TRBJ1-4; D not certain. The ends were cut back, 4 bases at V and 0 bases at J, with 15 bases in the middle. In germline, CDR1 is GTSNPN, CDR2 SVGIG (reference sequence). The CDR3 consists of 16 residues. The CDR3 region has the DNA TGTGCCTGGATGCCCTTCAGGTGGTCAACTAATGAAAAACTGTTTTTT. Translated: CAWMPFRWSTNEKLFF. The full variable domain, in which reference TRBV30 and TRBJ1-4 provide the parts outside the CDR3, is SQTIHQWPATLVQPVGSPLSLECTVEGTSNPNLYWYRQAAGRGLQLLFYSVGIGQISSEVPQNLSASRPQDRQFILSSKKLLLSDSGFYLCAWMPFRWSTNEKLFFGSGTQLSVL.

The chain recombines TRBV6-2 or TRBV6-3 with TRBJ2-1; the D gene is possibly TRBD2 (5 bases). CDR3 length: 16 residues. V lost 6 bases, J lost 1 base, and 16 bases lay in between. Germline CDR1 reads MNHEY; CDR2 reads SVGEGT. CDR3 sequence: CASSPQRSPSYNEQFF. As DNA, the CDR3 is TGTGCCAGCAGCCCTCAGCGGAGCCCTTCCTACAATGAGCAGTTCTTC.

This CDR3 is CASSRDTGSYNEQFF. The CDR3 coding sequence is TGTGCCAGTAGTCGGGATACCGGCTCCTACAATGAGCAGTTCTTC. The chain has TRBV19 and TRBJ2-1; possibly TRBD2 for D (5 bases). The V end was cut by 5 bases, the J end by 0 bases, with 11 bases between. This CDR3 spans 15 amino acids. Per germline, CDR1 LNHDA and CDR2 SQIVND (reference sequence).

The CDR3 region is CASSDRGPGDTQYF. CDR3 sequence (DNA): TGTGCCAGCAGCGACAGGGGGCCGGGAGATACGCAGTATTTT. V gene TRBV9 combines with J gene TRBJ2-3; 9 nucleotides line up with TRBD1. V dropped 3 bases and J dropped 5; count of bases not matched to a gene: 4. Looked up from germline, CDR1 is SGDLS and CDR2 is YYNGEE. This CDR3 is 14 amino acids long.

The genes are TRBV9 and TRBJ1-1; the D gene is possibly TRBD1 (6 bases). The CDR3 totals 16 residues. The V end lost 1 base, the J end lost 4 bases, and 17 bases lay between the germline ends. In germline, CDR1 is SGDLS, CDR2 YYNGEE. The CDR3 DNA sequence: TGTGCCAGCAGCGTATACGGGGGGCCTTGGGCCACTGAAGCTTTCTTT. This codes for CASSVYGGPWATEAFF. The whole variable domain, remainder taken from reference TRBV9 and TRBJ1-1, is DSGVTQTPKHLITATGQRVTLRCSPRSGDLSVYWYQQSLDQGLQFLIQYYNGEERAKGNILERFSAQQFPDLHSELNLSSLELGDSALYFCASSVYGGPWATEAFFGQGTRLTVV.